This T cell receptor (beta chain) was captured in a study of cytomegalovirus exposure and HLA in healthy donors. Study-level points and caveats: In a later analysis, most CMV-associated TCR beta chains appeared HLA-restricted.

Notes on this clone: The antigen remains undetermined.

Germline V gives CDR1 SGHKS, CDR2 YYEKEE (reference sequence). The V end was cut by 6 bases, the J end by 2 bases, with 3 bases between. This CDR3 has 11 residues. The primer mix had 60 Vbeta and 13 Jbeta primers. Produced via immunoSEQ multiplex PCR; TCRdb's table is partial and in-frame only. The table records over 110,000 clones, approximately 78% of them present only once. This clonotype was sampled from a woman between 35 and 50 years old in good health and CMV-seropositive. The sample comprised PBMCs. This chain uses TRBV5-5 with TRBJ1-3; D is ambiguous. The CDR3 DNA reads as TGTGCCAGCACCGCTGGAAACACCATATATTTT. It codes for CASTAGNTIYF.